This T cell receptor (beta chain) originates from a study of blood T cell repertoires in COVID-19. Per the original data handling: Counts of nucleated cells, estimated from reference gene primer amplification, were obtained. TCRdb's copy holds only in-frame clones and misses some; the assay was immunoSEQ multiplex PCR. V and J calls and clone size are as listed in that table; D and trimming were resolved from the DNA. The table lists more than 250,000 clones, 70% to 90% of them singletons. The germline CDR1 and CDR2 sequences are SGHRS and YFSETQ. Trimming removed 0 bases at V and 2 bases at J, with 12 bases between. The CDR3 extends over 16 amino acids.

This chain connects TRBV5-1 to TRBJ1-3, with TRBD1 as a possible D gene (6 bases). Sequenced input: peripheral blood. This TCR derives from a man between 50 and 59 years old with active or convalescent COVID-19. CDR3 in DNA: TGCGCCAGCAGCTTGGCCGAGGGGGTGACTGGAAACACCATATATTTT. Amino acids: CASSLAEGVTGNTIYF.